One sample yielded the 17 T cell receptor beta chains listed below, sequenced in a study of shared clonotypes between healthy human individuals. CD45RO-negative, CCR7-selected cells formed the naive CD8 fraction, which excluded terminally differentiated effector memory CD45RA+ cells. This table comes from immunoSEQ multiplex PCR, and its TCRdb copy is limited to in-frame clones, with some not included. The sample holds just over 2,000,000 clones, about 95% seen once. The sequenced sample consisted of naive CD8+ T cells sorted from blood. These receptors came from a man between 18 and 35 years old in good health.

As regards this clone: Other DNA sequences in the sample encode the same CDR3. The chain links TRBV9 to TRBJ1-6; a possible D gene is TRBD1 (5 bases). Germline V lookup: CDR1 SGDLS, CDR2 YYNGEE. V was trimmed by 2 bases and J by 3 bases, leaving 6 bases between them. The CDR3 length is 14 residues. The DNA for the CDR3 is TGTGCCAGCAGCGTCGACAGCTATAATTCACCCCTCCACTTT. This encodes CASSVDSYNSPLHF.

The gene calls are TRBV5-1 and TRBJ1-1; TRBD1 aligns across 9 bases. Germline CDR1 SGHRS, CDR2 YFSETQ. The CDR3 loop spans 14 amino acids. Trimming cost V 1 base and J 5 bases; bases outside gene matches: 3. The DNA of the CDR3 is TGCGCCAGCAGCTTGACGACAGGGGGGACTGAAGCTTTCTTT. Its translation is CASSLTTGGTEAFF.

The chain combines TRBV9 with TRBJ2-1; D perhaps matches TRBD2 (5 bases). The V end lost 3 bases, the J end lost 8 bases, and 15 bases lay between the germline ends. This CDR3 is 14 amino acids long. CDR1 is SGDLS and CDR2 is YYNGEE in the germline V gene. The CDR3 DNA reads TGTGCCAGCAGCGCCGGGAACCCGGTGGATGAGCAGTTCTTC. Translation gives CASSAGNPVDEQFF.

The chain combines TRBV2 with TRBJ1-4, with D tentatively TRBD1 (6 bases). Deletions cut 2 bases from V and 8 bases from J, with 18 bases between. CDR3 size: 16 residues. Germline V gives CDR1 SNHLY, CDR2 FYNNEI. The CDR3 spells CASSELNEGEREKLFF. DNA of the CDR3: TGTGCCAGCAGTGAACTTAATGAGGGGGAGAGGGAAAAACTGTTTTTT.

The genes are TRBV13 and TRBJ2-3; D call uncertain. CDR1 and CDR2 (germline): PRHDT, FYEKMQ (reference sequence). The CDR3 spans 13 residues. V lost 5 bases to trimming and J lost 1 base, with 7 bases between them. CDR3 region: CASSREGTDTQYF. The CDR3 DNA reads TGTGCCAGCAGCCGCGAAGGCACAGATACGCAGTATTTT.

The chain recombines TRBV30 with TRBJ2-3; D is possibly TRBD2 (6 bases). Looked up from germline, CDR1 is GTSNPN and CDR2 is SVGIG (reference sequence). V lost 1 base and J 4 bases, leaving 18 bases between the germline ends. The CDR3 is made up of 16 amino acids. Here the CDR3 reads CAWSDIREMGADTQYF. DNA for the CDR3: TGTGCCTGGAGTGATATCCGGGAGATGGGGGCAGATACGCAGTATTTT.

This rearrangement joins TRBV2 to TRBJ2-7; D may match TRBD1 or TRBD2 (5 bases each). The CDR3 has 15 residues. The V end lost 2 bases, the J end lost 3 bases, and 14 bases lay between the germline ends. The germline V gene encodes CDR1 SNHLY and CDR2 FYNNEI. CDR3 DNA sequence: TGTGCCAGCAGTGAATCGGCAGGGACGTTCTACGAGCAGTACTTC. This sequence encodes CASSESAGTFYEQYF.

This clone was counted a single time. Here the CDR3 reads CASSLAPLGGYEQYF. The DNA for the CDR3 is TGTGCCAGCAGCTTAGCTCCCCTAGGGGGTTACGAGCAGTACTTC. The chain joins TRBV7-2 to TRBJ2-7; a weak D match, TRBD1 (6 bases). V lost 0 bases, J lost 4 bases, and 13 bases lay in between. Germline CDR1 and CDR2: SGHTA and FQGNSA. The CDR3 contains 15 residues. The entire variable domain, with the rest obtained from reference TRBV7-2 and TRBJ2-7, is as follows: GAGVSQSPSNKVTEKGKDVELRCDPISGHTALYWYRQSLGQGLEFLIYFQGNSAPDKSGLPSDRFSAERTGGSVSTLTIQRTQQEDSAVYLCASSLAPLGGYEQYFGPGTRLTVT.

This chain links TRBV6-1 with TRBJ2-7; 7 bases fit TRBD1. This CDR3 contains 13 residues. Germline lookup yields CDR1 MNHNS and CDR2 SASEGT. J was trimmed by 2 bases and V by 7 bases; bases with no gene match: 5. CDR3 loop: CASTTQGTYEQYF. The CDR3, as DNA: TGTGCCAGCACTACACAGGGGACCTACGAGCAGTACTTC.

This clone was recorded only once. The chain carries TRBV10-2 and TRBJ2-2; 8 nucleotides match TRBD1. Germline CDR1 reads WSHSY; CDR2 reads SAAADI. J was trimmed by 5 bases and V by 6 bases; bases with no gene match: 8. This CDR3 is built from 15 residues. CDR3 sequence reads: CASSAWTGFTGELFF. The CDR3, as DNA: TGCGCCAGCAGCGCATGGACAGGGTTTACCGGGGAGCTGTTTTTT.

V and J are TRBV5-1 and TRBJ2-4; D perhaps matches TRBD2 (6 bases). Trimming pared 0 bases from V and 0 bases from J, leaving 10 bases between. The CDR3 contains 16 residues. The germline V gene encodes CDR1 SGHRS and CDR2 YFSETQ. CDR3 residues: CASSLDSGGAKNIQYF. The CDR3 nucleotides read TGCGCCAGCAGCTTGGATAGCGGAGGAGCCAAAAACATTCAGTACTTC.

The chain recombines TRBV9 with TRBJ2-2; the D is unclear. CDR3 length equals 13 residues. From germline, CDR1 is SGDLS and CDR2 YYNGEE. The V end was cut by 4 bases, the J end by 8 bases, with 12 bases between. CDR3 residues: CASSLSPEGELFF. CDR3 nucleotide sequence: TGTGCCAGCAGCCTGAGCCCCGAGGGGGAGCTGTTTTTT.

About this clone: Other DNA sequences in this sample translate to the same CDR3. This chain's CDR3 is CASSPQGDTQYF. The CDR3, as DNA: TGTGCCAGCAGCCCGCAGGGAGATACGCAGTATTTT. The chain carries TRBV9 and TRBJ2-3; D might be TRBD1 (5 bases). Germline CDR1 reads SGDLS; CDR2 reads YYNGEE. V was trimmed by 4 bases and J by 5 bases, leaving 8 bases between them. The length of the CDR3 is 12 residues.

J is TRBJ2-6 and V is TRBV19, with D unresolved. V was shortened by 1 base and J by 0 bases, with 13 bases between the two germline ends. Germline V gene data show CDR1 as LNHDA and CDR2 as SQIVND (reference sequence). The CDR3 has 18 residues. Here the CDR3 DNA reads TGTGCCAGTAGTATAGCCCCCCCTCCATACTCTGGGGCCAACGTCCTGACTTTC. Translated: CASSIAPPPYSGANVLTF.

The V gene is TRBV7-2, the J gene TRBJ2-7; D gene ambiguous. This CDR3 spans 12 amino acids. Germline-derived CDR1 and CDR2 are SGHTA and FQGNSA. Trimming shortened V by 1 base and J by 6 bases, and 7 bases separated the two germline ends. The CDR3 DNA reads TGTGCCAGCAGCTTAGGTAGTCCCGAGCAGTACTTC. Amino acids: CASSLGSPEQYF.

About this clone itself: The same CDR3 also results from other DNA sequences found in this sample. The CDR3 loop is CASSIGQGDYEQYF. The CDR3 region has the DNA TGTGCCAGTAGTATCGGACAGGGGGACTACGAGCAGTACTTC. The V call is TRBV19, the J call TRBJ2-7, with 10 bases fitting TRBD1. The CDR3 is 14 residues long. J was trimmed by 3 bases and V by 3 bases; bases with no gene match: 2. Germline CDR1 is LNHDA and CDR2 is SQIVND (reference sequence).

This clone was counted a few times. Other DNA sequences from this sample encode an identical CDR3 as well. This chain joins TRBV5-6 and TRBJ2-7; weak D call: TRBD1 (6 bases). With 3 bases removed from V and 1 base from J, the gap between germline ends came to 8 bases. There are 13 residues in the CDR3. Germline V gene data show CDR1 as SGHDT and CDR2 as YYEEEE. The CDR3 reads CASSSRGSYEQYF. The CDR3 DNA reads TGTGCCAGCAGCTCCAGGGGATCCTACGAGCAGTACTTC.